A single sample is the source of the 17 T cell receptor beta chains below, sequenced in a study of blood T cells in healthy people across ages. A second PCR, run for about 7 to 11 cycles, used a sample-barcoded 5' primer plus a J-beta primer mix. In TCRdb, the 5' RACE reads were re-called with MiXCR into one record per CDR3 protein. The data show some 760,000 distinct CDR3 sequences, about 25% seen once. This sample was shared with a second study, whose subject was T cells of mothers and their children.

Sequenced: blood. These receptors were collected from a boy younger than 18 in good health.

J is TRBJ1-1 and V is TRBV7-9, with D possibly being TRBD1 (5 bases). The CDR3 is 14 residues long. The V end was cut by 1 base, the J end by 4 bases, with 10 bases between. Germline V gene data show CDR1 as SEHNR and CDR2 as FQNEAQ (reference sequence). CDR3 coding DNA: TGTGCCAGCAGCTTAGAGACCCAGGGCACTGAAGCTTTCTTT. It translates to CASSLETQGTEAFF.

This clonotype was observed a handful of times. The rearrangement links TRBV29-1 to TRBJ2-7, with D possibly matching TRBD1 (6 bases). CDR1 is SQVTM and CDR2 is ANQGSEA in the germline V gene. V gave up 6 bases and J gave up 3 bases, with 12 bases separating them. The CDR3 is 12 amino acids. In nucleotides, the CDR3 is TGCAGCGTGTGGACAGAGGACTACGAGCAGTACTTC. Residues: CSVWTEDYEQYF.

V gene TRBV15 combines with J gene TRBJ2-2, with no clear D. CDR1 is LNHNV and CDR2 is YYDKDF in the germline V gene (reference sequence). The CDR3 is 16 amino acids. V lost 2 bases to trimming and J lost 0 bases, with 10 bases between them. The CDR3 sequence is CATSRRDLANTGELFF. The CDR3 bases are TGTGCCACCAGCAGAAGAGACCTAGCGAACACCGGGGAGCTGTTTTTT.

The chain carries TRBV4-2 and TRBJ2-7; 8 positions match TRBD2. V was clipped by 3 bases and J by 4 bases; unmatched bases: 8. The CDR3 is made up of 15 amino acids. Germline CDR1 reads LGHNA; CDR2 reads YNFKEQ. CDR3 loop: CASSQPGLGGYEQYF. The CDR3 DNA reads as TGTGCCAGCAGCCAGCCGGGACTAGGGGGATACGAGCAGTACTTC.

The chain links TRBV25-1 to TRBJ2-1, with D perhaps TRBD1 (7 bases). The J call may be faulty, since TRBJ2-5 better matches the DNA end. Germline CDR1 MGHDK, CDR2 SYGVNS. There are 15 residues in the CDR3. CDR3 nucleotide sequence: TGTGCCAGCAGTGAATGGAGGGGGCGCGGAGAGACCCAGTACTTC. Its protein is CASSEWRGRGETQYF.

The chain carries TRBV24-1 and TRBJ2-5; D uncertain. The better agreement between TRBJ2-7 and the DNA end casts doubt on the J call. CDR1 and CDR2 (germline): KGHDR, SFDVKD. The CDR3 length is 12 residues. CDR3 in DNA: TGTGCCACCAGTGATTTTCGGGACGAGCAGTACTTC. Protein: CATSDFRDEQYF.

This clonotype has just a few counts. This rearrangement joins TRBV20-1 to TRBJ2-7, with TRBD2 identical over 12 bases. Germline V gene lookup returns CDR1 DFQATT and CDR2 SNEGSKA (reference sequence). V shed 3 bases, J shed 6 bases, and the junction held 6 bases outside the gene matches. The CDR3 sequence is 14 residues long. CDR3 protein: CSASPTSGRTEQYF. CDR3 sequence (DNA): TGCAGTGCTAGTCCAACTAGCGGGAGGACCGAGCAGTACTTC.

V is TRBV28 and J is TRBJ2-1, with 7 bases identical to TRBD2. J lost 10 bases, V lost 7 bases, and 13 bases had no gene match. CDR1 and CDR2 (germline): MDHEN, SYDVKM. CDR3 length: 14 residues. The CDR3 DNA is TGTGCCAGCACCCTCAGGGACTATAGCTTCGAGCAGTTCTTC. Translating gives CASTLRDYSFEQFF.

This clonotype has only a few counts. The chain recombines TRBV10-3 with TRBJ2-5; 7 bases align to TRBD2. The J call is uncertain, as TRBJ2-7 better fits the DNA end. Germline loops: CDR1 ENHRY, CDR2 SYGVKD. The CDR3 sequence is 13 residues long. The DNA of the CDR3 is TGTGCCATCAGTGAGCAGCCGGGAGGCGAGCAGTACTTC. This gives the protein CAISEQPGGEQYF.

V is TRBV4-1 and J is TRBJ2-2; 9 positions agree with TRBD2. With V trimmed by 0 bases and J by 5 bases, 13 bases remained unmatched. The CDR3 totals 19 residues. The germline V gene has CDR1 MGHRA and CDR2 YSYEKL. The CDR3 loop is CASSQDPPSGRTRTGELFF. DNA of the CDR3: TGCGCCAGCAGCCAAGATCCGCCCAGCGGGAGGACGCGAACCGGGGAGCTGTTTTTT.

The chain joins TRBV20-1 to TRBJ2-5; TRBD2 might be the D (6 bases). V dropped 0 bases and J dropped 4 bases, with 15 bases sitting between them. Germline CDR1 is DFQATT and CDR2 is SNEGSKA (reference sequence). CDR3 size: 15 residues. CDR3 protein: CSARDLGLLLETQYF. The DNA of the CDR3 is TGCAGTGCTAGAGACCTGGGACTCCTCTTAGAGACCCAGTACTTC.

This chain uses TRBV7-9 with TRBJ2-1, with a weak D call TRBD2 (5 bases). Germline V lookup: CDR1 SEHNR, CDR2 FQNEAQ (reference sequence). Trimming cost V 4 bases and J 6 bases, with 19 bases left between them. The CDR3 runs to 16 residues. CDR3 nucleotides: TGTGCCAGCAGCTCAACCATAGAGGGTGGGATCAATGAGCAGTTCTTC. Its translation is CASSSTIEGGINEQFF.

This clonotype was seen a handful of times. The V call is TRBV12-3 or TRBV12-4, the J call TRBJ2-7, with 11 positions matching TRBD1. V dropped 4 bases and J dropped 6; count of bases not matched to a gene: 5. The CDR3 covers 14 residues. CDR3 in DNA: TGTGCCAGCAGTTCCGGACAGGGGGCATTCGAGCAGTACTTC. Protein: CASSSGQGAFEQYF.

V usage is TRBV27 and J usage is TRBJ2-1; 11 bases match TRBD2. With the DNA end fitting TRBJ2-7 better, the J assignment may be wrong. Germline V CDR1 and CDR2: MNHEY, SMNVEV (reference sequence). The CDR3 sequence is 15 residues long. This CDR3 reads CASRLKTSGTYEQYF. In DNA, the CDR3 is TGTGCCAGCCGCCTGAAGACTAGCGGGACCTACGAGCAGTACTTC.

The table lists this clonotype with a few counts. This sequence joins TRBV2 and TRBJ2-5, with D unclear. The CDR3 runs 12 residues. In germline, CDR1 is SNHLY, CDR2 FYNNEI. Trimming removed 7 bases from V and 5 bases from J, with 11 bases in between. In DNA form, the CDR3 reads TGTGCCAGCACCAGGACGCTGGAGACCCAGTACTTC. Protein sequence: CASTRTLETQYF.

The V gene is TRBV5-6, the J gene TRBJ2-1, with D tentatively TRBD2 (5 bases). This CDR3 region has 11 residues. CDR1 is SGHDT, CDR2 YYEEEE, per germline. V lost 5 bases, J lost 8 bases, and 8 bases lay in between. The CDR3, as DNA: TGTGCCAGCAGGGACGGGGATGAGCAGTTCTTC. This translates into CASRDGDEQFF.

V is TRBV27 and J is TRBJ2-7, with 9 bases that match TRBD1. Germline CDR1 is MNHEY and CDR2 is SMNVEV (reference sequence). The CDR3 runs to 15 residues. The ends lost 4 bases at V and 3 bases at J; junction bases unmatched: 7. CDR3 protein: CASSSPGTGSYEQYF. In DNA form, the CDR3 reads TGTGCCAGCAGTTCGCCCGGGACAGGGAGCTACGAGCAGTACTTC.